These 26 T cell receptor beta chains came from one sample sequenced in a study of vaccination and CD4 T cells after COVID-19. The Oncomine TCR Beta short-read assay was what sequenced the DNA obtained from cultured CD4+ T cells. TCRdb used MiXCR to reprocess the PCR reads, holding one entry per CDR3 protein. The repertoire has about 20,000 distinct CDR3 sequences, around 50% of them found once; the top ten carry 16%. These receptors lack a known antigen. Noted treatment: roughly 11-day PBMC culture with coronavirus spike peptide pools or control peptides (ViraFEST assay). The material sequenced was CD4+ T cells from blood, cultured in vitro. The receptor source for this set is a human donor who had recovered from COVID-19.

This clonotype showed up just a few times. The chain couples TRBV11-1 to TRBJ2-3, with 10 bases aligning to TRBD2. This CDR3 spans 18 amino acids. V was clipped by 2 bases and J by 0 bases; unmatched bases: 8. The germline gives CDR1 SGHAT, CDR2 FQDESV (reference sequence). The DNA for the CDR3 is TGTGCCAGCAGCTTAATGGCTAGCGGGGGCATCAGCACAGATACGCAGTATTTT. This encodes CASSLMASGGISTDTQYF.

V gene TRBV27 combines with J gene TRBJ2-1, with 8 bases identical to TRBD2. This CDR3 region has 14 residues. The V gene's germline CDR1 is MNHEY and CDR2 SMNVEV (reference sequence). The ends lost 10 bases at V and 5 bases at J; junction bases unmatched: 10. This CDR3 reads CATWGLGANNEQFF. DNA for the CDR3: TGTGCCACCTGGGGACTAGGGGCAAACAATGAGCAGTTCTTC.

The gene calls are TRBV6-1 and TRBJ1-5; tentatively, D is TRBD1 (6 bases). From germline, CDR1 is MNHNS and CDR2 SASEGT. There are 16 residues in the CDR3. V lost 6 bases and J lost 7, with 22 bases in between. The CDR3 DNA is TGTGCCAGCAGCCCCGGAGGGGGAGCAACAGTGCAGCCCCAGCATTTT. Its protein is CASSPGGGATVQPQHF.

The chain joins TRBV20-1 to TRBJ1-4; the D is unclear. The V end lost 0 bases, the J end lost 8 bases, and 13 bases lay between the germline ends. The CDR3 is 14 amino acids. In germline, CDR1 is DFQATT, CDR2 SNEGSKA (reference sequence). CDR3 bases: TGCAGTGCTAGAGATCTACCCAATGGGGAAAAACTGTTTTTT. It yields the protein CSARDLPNGEKLFF.

V and J are TRBV27 and TRBJ2-3; no definite D call. The CDR3 runs 15 residues. CDR1 MNHEY and CDR2 SMNVEV come from the germline V gene (reference sequence). The germline V and J ends were trimmed by 2 bases and 1 base, with 10 bases remaining between them. CDR3: CASSLNRVGTDTQYF. DNA for the CDR3: TGTGCCAGCAGTTTAAATAGGGTGGGCACAGATACGCAGTATTTT.

The rearrangement joins TRBV15 to TRBJ1-2; D not certain. The V gene lost 0 bases and the J gene lost 4 bases, with 15 bases spanning the gap. The CDR3 totals 16 residues. Germline V gene data show CDR1 as LNHNV and CDR2 as YYDKDF (reference sequence). The CDR3 nucleotides are TGTGCCACCAGCAGAGATCAGGCGGGCACGGGCTATGGCTACACCTTC. Protein: CATSRDQAGTGYGYTF.

V usage is TRBV30 and J usage is TRBJ2-7; tentatively, D is TRBD1 or TRBD2 (6 bases each). Germline V gene data show CDR1 as GTSNPN and CDR2 as SVGIG (reference sequence). V dropped 1 base and J dropped 5 bases, with 12 bases sitting between them. The CDR3 has 13 residues. DNA of the CDR3: TGTGCCTGGAGTGGTTTGGGGGGCGACGAGCAGTACTTC. Amino acids: CAWSGLGGDEQYF.

This chain connects TRBV20-1 to TRBJ2-3; no reliable D call. V was pared by 0 bases and J by 1 base, with 11 bases between. The germline gives CDR1 DFQATT, CDR2 SNEGSKA (reference sequence). The CDR3 is 15 residues long. CDR3 coding DNA: TGCAGTGCTAGAGATTCCCATGGGGGCACAGATACGCAGTATTTT. As protein: CSARDSHGGTDTQYF.

CDR3 nucleotide sequence: TGTGCCAGCAGTTCGATGTTAGCGGGAGGTCGGTTCCACGAGCAGTACTTC. Encoded protein: CASSSMLAGGRFHEQYF. The chain links TRBV6-5 to TRBJ2-7; 10 nucleotides line up with TRBD2. Per germline, CDR1 MNHEY and CDR2 SVGAGI. CDR3 length: 17 residues. The V gene end was trimmed by 4 bases and the J gene end by 5 bases; junction bases not matched to a gene: 14.

This clonotype was counted between two and nine times. The J gene is TRBJ1-6, the V gene TRBV5-1, with D perhaps matching TRBD1 (5 bases). There are 14 residues in the CDR3. Germline CDR1 is SGHRS and CDR2 is YFSETQ. With 4 bases removed from V and 5 bases from J, the gap between germline ends came to 10 bases. The CDR3 nucleotides are TGCGCCAGCAGCCCGGACAAGGATAATTCACCCCTCCACTTT. This codes for CASSPDKDNSPLHF.

The chain employs TRBV2 and TRBJ2-3, with D unresolved. In germline, CDR1 is SNHLY, CDR2 FYNNEI. CDR3 length: 14 amino acids. The V and J ends lost 3 bases and 7 bases respectively, with 14 bases between them. The CDR3: CASSETAEINTQYF. The CDR3 coding sequence is TGTGCCAGCAGTGAGACCGCAGAAATTAATACGCAGTATTTT.

The chain combines TRBV10-2 with TRBJ1-2; weak D call: TRBD1 (5 bases). The V and J ends lost 8 bases and 8 bases respectively, with 15 bases between them. The CDR3 has 12 residues. CDR1 and CDR2 from the germline V gene are WSHSY and SAAADI. The CDR3 DNA follows: TGCGCCAGCGGTTCGCGGGGGGGAGGCTACACCTTC. Translation gives CASGSRGGGYTF.

In nucleotides, the CDR3 is TGTGCCAGCAGTTACTCGAAAGGGACCGGAAACACCATATATTTT. Amino acid sequence: CASSYSKGTGNTIYF. V and J are TRBV6-2 or TRBV6-3 and TRBJ1-3, with a weak D call TRBD1 (5 bases). CDR3 length equals 15 residues. The V and J ends lost 0 bases and 4 bases respectively, with 10 bases between them. In germline, CDR1 is MNHEY, CDR2 SVGEGT.

The chain links TRBV18 to TRBJ2-7; 8 bases fit TRBD1. The CDR3 is 14 residues long. Germline V gives CDR1 KGHSH, CDR2 LQKENI. J gave up 6 bases and V 4 bases, and 8 bases lay outside the gene matches. The CDR3 spells CASSRLPTGAEQYF. The CDR3 DNA follows: TGTGCCAGCTCACGGCTGCCGACAGGGGCCGAGCAGTACTTC.

CDR3: CASRGQEPAKNIQYF. Written as DNA, the CDR3 is TGTGCCAGCAGGGGACAGGAACCAGCCAAAAACATTCAGTACTTC. The chain couples TRBV2 to TRBJ2-4, with 8 bases lining up with TRBD1. With V trimmed by 6 bases and J by 0 bases, 4 bases remained unmatched. The CDR3 is 15 residues long. The germline V gene encodes CDR1 SNHLY and CDR2 FYNNEI.

The chain links TRBV7-2 to TRBJ2-5; the match to TRBD1 covers 9 bases. Germline CDR1 and CDR2: SGHTA and FQGNSA. The trim removed 4 bases at V and 5 bases at J, leaving 8 bases unmatched. The CDR3 has 15 amino acids. The CDR3 DNA reads TGTGCCAGCAGCTACAGGGGGCGCAGGTCTGAGACCCAGTACTTC. Its translation: CASSYRGRRSETQYF.

This clonotype was detected only once. The genes are TRBV19 and TRBJ1-1; D is uncertain. This CDR3 has 12 residues. Trimming took 0 bases from V and 5 from J, leaving 4 bases between them. Germline V gene sequence: CDR1 LNHDA, CDR2 SQIVND (reference sequence). CDR3 nucleotides: TGTGCCAGTAGTATAGAACGTACTGAAGCTTTCTTT. This codes for CASSIERTEAFF. The full variable domain, rest sourced from reference TRBV19 and TRBJ1-1, is DGGITQSPKYLFRKEGQNVTLSCEQNLNHDAMYWYRQDPGQGLRLIYYSQIVNDFQKGDIAEGYSVSREKKESFPLTVTSAQKNPTAFYLCASSIERTEAFFGQGTRLTVV.

The V and J genes are TRBV20-1 and TRBJ1-4, with TRBD1 identical over 8 bases. The germline gives CDR1 DFQATT, CDR2 SNEGSKA (reference sequence). V dropped 6 bases and J dropped 0; count of bases not matched to a gene: 6. CDR3 length: 15 amino acids. The chain's CDR3 is CSARRGLSTNEKLFF. CDR3 sequence (DNA): TGCAGTGCGCGCAGGGGGCTGTCAACTAATGAAAAACTGTTTTTT.

In the case of this clonotype: At one end the junction does not follow the germline gene, possibly because of a read error. The chain links TRBV11-1 to TRBJ2-1, with 9 bases aligning to TRBD2. The CDR3 is 19 amino acids. CDR1 is SGHAT and CDR2 is FQDESV in the germline V gene (reference sequence). The CDR3 nucleotides are TGCGCCAGCAGCCAAGAATGGCTAGCGGGACTAGTATCCTACAATGAGCAGTTCTTC. Its translation: CASSQEWLAGLVSYNEQFF.

The chain employs TRBV24-1 and TRBJ2-1; D is possibly TRBD1 or TRBD2 (5 bases each). The CDR3 totals 15 residues. Trimming cost V 6 bases and J 5 bases, with 16 bases left between them. Germline V gene sequence: CDR1 KGHDR, CDR2 SFDVKD. CDR3 DNA: TGTGCCACCAGTTACCTAAGGGGAGTGCACAATGAGCAGTTCTTC. It yields the protein CATSYLRGVHNEQFF.

The gene calls are TRBV20-1 and TRBJ2-7; no reliable D call. CDR1 is DFQATT and CDR2 is SNEGSKA in the germline V gene (reference sequence). The CDR3 loop spans 11 amino acids. Trimming pared 3 bases from V and 1 base from J, leaving 4 bases between. In DNA form, the CDR3 reads TGCAGTGCTAGGGTGTCCTACGAGCAGTACTTC. Encoded protein: CSARVSYEQYF.

V and J are TRBV7-2 and TRBJ2-2; D tentatively fits TRBD1 or TRBD2 (5 bases each). From germline, CDR1 is SGHTA and CDR2 FQGNSA. The CDR3 totals 16 residues. Trimming removed 4 bases at V and 7 bases at J, with 19 bases between. The CDR3 spells CASSSTSRGLGGELFF. The CDR3 DNA reads as TGTGCCAGCAGCTCAACGTCGAGGGGCTTGGGCGGGGAGCTGTTTTTT.

The chain uses TRBV7-9 and TRBJ1-5; D is unclear. Trimming removed 3 bases from V and 4 bases from J, with 4 bases in between. This CDR3 spans 12 amino acids. Per the germline V gene, CDR1 is SEHNR and CDR2 is FQNEAQ (reference sequence). The CDR3 sequence is CASSLGNQPQHF. CDR3 DNA: TGTGCCAGCAGCTTGGGGAATCAGCCCCAGCATTTT.

This clonotype was detected a few times. V gene TRBV11-3 combines with J gene TRBJ2-1; 11 nucleotides align to TRBD1. CDR3 length equals 16 residues. Germline V CDR1 and CDR2: SGHNT, YENEEA. V shed 6 bases and J 10 bases; nucleotides not matched to a gene: 14. CDR3: CASSQRGTGGYGEQFF. The CDR3 DNA follows: TGTGCCAGCAGTCAGAGGGGGACAGGGGGTTATGGGGAGCAGTTCTTC.

A remark on this clonotype: At one boundary the junction diverges from the germline segment, which might be a read error. V usage is TRBV19 and J usage is TRBJ1-3; the match to TRBD1 covers 7 bases. The CDR3 sequence is 13 residues long. CDR1 LNHDA and CDR2 SQIVND come from the germline V gene (reference sequence). DNA for the CDR3: TGTGCCAGTAGTATTGGGACAGTTCCCAGGGTACATTTT. Its protein product is CASSIGTVPRVHF.

The chain carries TRBV2 and TRBJ1-1; D may be TRBD1 (5 bases). Germline V gene lookup returns CDR1 SNHLY and CDR2 FYNNEI. Trimming left V 7 bases short and J 5 bases short, with 20 bases between. CDR3 length equals 15 residues. DNA of the CDR3: TGTGCCAGCAAAGGGGAGGCCGCCAGAGGGACTGAAGCTTTCTTT. Translation gives CASKGEAARGTEAFF.